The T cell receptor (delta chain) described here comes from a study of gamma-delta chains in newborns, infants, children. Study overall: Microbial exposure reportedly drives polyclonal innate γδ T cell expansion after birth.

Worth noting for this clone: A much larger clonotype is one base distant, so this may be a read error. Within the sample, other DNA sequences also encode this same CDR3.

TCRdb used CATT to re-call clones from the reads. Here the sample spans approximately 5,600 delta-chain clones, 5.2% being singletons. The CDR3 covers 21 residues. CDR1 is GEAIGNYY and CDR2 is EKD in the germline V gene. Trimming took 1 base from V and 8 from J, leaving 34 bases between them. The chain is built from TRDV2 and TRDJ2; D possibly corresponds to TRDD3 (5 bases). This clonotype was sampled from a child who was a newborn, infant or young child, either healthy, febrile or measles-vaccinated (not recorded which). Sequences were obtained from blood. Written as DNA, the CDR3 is TGTGCCTGTGACACTCTATCAACCGGGGGTCCCGAAGCGACCGGGGAGGCACAACTCTTCTTT. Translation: CACDTLSTGGPEATGEAQLFF.